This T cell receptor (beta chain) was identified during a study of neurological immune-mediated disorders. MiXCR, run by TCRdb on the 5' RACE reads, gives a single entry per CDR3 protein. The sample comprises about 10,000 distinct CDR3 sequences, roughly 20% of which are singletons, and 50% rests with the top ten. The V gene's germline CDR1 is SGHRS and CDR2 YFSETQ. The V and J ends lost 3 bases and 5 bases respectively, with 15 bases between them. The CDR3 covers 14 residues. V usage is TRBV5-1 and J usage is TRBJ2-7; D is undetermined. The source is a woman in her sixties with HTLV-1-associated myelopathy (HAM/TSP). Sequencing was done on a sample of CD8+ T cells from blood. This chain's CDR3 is CASSSANIVDEQYF. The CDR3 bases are TGCGCCAGCAGCTCGGCGAACATAGTTGACGAGCAGTACTTC.